This T cell receptor beta chain was identified during a study of T cells in Graves' hyperthyroidism and ophthalmopathy. Template material for amplifying TCR beta CDR3 regions consisted of RNA transcripts. The TCR CDR3 first-round RT-PCR relied on the HTBI primer set. TCRdb re-analysed the multiplex PCR reads in MiXCR, keeping a single row per CDR3 protein. This sample has 40,000 to 60,000 distinct CDR3 sequences; roughly 50% occur once, and the top ten carry just over 9%. This clonotype has a count of ten or more. Diagnoses were made from clinical symptoms, serum measures (thyroxine and TRAb), thyroid ultrasound and orbital computed tomography. The sample was blood. This receptor was taken from a woman aged 45-59 years with Graves' ophthalmopathy.

Here the CDR3 reads CASSVGSDTSTDTQYF. DNA of the CDR3: TGTGCCAGCAGCGTAGGCTCCGATACTAGCACAGATACGCAGTATTTT. The V gene is TRBV9, the J gene TRBJ2-3; D unclear. V lost 0 bases, J lost 0 bases, and 11 bases lay in between. Germline CDR1 SGDLS, CDR2 YYNGEE. CDR3 length equals 16 residues.